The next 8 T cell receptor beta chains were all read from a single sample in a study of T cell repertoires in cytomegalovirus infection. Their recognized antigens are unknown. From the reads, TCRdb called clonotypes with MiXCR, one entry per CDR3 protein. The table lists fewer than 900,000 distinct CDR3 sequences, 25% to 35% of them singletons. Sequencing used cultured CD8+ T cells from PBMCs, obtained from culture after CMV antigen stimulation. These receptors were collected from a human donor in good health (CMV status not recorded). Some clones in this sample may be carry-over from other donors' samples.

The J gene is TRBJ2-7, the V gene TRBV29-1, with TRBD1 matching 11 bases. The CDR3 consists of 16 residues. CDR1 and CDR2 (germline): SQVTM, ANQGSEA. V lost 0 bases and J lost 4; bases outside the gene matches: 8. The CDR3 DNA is TGCAGCGTTGAAGATATAGGGACAGGGGGTTTTTACGAGCAGTACTTC. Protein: CSVEDIGTGGFYEQYF.

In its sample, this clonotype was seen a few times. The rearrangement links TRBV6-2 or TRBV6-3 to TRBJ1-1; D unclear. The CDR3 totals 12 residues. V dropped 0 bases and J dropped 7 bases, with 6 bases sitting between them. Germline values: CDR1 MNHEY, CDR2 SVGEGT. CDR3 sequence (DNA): TGTGCCAGCAGTTACTCGAAGCTTGAAGCTTTCTTT. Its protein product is CASSYSKLEAFF.

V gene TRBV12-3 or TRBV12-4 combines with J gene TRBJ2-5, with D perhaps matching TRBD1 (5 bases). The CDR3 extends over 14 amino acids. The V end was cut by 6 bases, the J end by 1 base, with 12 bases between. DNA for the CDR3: TGTGCCAGCAGGCTCCCAGGGTTCCAAGAGACCCAGTACTTC. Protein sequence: CASRLPGFQETQYF.

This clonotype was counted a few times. This CDR3 is CASGILGGNQPQHF. The DNA for the CDR3 is TGTGCCAGCGGAATTTTGGGGGGCAATCAGCCCCAGCATTTT. The rearrangement joins TRBV6-1 to TRBJ1-5; perhaps TRBD1 as D (5 bases). Germline CDR1 and CDR2: MNHNS and SASEGT. The germline V and J ends were trimmed by 8 bases and 2 bases, with 13 bases remaining between them. The CDR3 has 14 residues.

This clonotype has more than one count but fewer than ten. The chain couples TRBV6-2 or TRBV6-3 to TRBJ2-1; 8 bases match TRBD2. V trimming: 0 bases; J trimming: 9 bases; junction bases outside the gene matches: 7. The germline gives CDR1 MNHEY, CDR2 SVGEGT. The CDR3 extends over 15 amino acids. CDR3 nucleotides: TGTGCCAGCAGTTACTCCGGGACTAGAGAGGTTGAGCAGTTCTTC. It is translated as CASSYSGTREVEQFF.

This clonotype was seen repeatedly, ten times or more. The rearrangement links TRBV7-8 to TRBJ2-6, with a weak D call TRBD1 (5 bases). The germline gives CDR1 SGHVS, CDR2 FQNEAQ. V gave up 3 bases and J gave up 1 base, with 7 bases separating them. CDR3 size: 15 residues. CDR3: CASSFRQSGANVLTF. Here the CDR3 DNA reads TGTGCCAGCAGCTTTCGACAGTCTGGGGCCAACGTCCTGACTTTC. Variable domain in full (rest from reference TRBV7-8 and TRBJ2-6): GAGVSQSPRYKVAKRGQDVALRCDPISGHVSLFWYQQALGQGPEFLTYFQNEAQLDKSGLPSDRFFAERPEGSVSTLKIQRTQQEDSAVYLCASSFRQSGANVLTFGAGSRLTVL.

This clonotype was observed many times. The CDR3 region has the DNA TGTGCCAGCAGTTCGGACAGGTCGAACACCGGGGAGCTGTTTTTT. Its translation: CASSSDRSNTGELFF. V gene TRBV6-1 combines with J gene TRBJ2-2; 7 bases agree with TRBD1. Trimming took 5 bases from V and 0 from J; bases not matched to a gene: 3. Germline assignment: CDR1 MNHNS and CDR2 SASEGT. The CDR3 contains 15 residues.

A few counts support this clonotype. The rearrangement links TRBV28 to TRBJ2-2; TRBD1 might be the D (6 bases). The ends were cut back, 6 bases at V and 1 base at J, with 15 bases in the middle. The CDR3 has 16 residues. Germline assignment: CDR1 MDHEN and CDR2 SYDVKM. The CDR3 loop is CASSATVGGNTGELFF. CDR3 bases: TGTGCCAGCAGCGCTACAGTAGGGGGGAACACCGGGGAGCTGTTTTTT.